Shown below are 23 T cell receptor beta chains from a single sample sequenced in a study of human T cells and chemical hapten exposure. TCRdb processed the RACE reads anew with MiXCR; each CDR3 protein has one entry. This table holds under 150,000 distinct CDR3 sequences, about an eighth found once. Time point indicated: patch test 1, 2 weeks after DPC sensitization. Treatment reported: therapeutic diphenylcyclopropenone sensitization with weekly scalp DPC. The sequencing used whole blood, collected in connection with sensitization to the hapten diphenylcyclopropenone (DPC). The receptors here all came from a woman in her forties or fifties with alopecia areata. Some clones in this sample may be carry-over from other donors' samples.

V usage is TRBV11-1 and J usage is TRBJ1-6, with 8 positions matching TRBD1. Germline V gives CDR1 SGHAT, CDR2 FQDESV (reference sequence). The V segment lost 5 bases and the J segment 16 bases; nucleotides outside the gene matches: 10. CDR3 size: 13 residues. The CDR3 DNA is TGTGCCAGCAGCCTCGGACAGGGTAACTCGCTCCACTTT. Translation gives CASSLGQGNSLHF.

This clonotype was observed a few times. CDR3 sequence: CASSSQNEQFF. The CDR3 DNA is TGTGCCAGCAGCTCCCAGAATGAGCAGTTCTTC. V usage is TRBV5-4 and J usage is TRBJ2-1; D is unclear. This CDR3 spans 11 amino acids. Germline CDR1 SGHNT, CDR2 YYREEE (reference sequence). V was trimmed by 3 bases and J by 7 bases, leaving 5 bases between them.

This clonotype appeared many times. V gene TRBV29-1 combines with J gene TRBJ1-2; no definite D call. The CDR3 has 12 residues. From germline, CDR1 is SQVTM and CDR2 ANQGSEA. The V and J ends lost 2 bases and 8 bases respectively, with 12 bases between them. The CDR3 region has the DNA TGCAGCGTTGAACCACGTGGAAGAGGCTACACCTTC. As protein: CSVEPRGRGYTF. Full variable domain (missing parts from reference TRBV29-1 and TRBJ1-2): SAVISQKPSRDICQRGTSLTIQCQVDSQVTMMFWYRQQPGQSLTLIATANQGSEATYESGFVIDKFPISRPNLTFSTLTVSNMSPEDSSIYLCSVEPRGRGYTFGSGTRLTVV.

The table lists this clonotype with many counts. The rearrangement uses TRBV4-1 and TRBJ2-3; TRBD2 agrees at 9 bases. V dropped 4 bases and J dropped 8; count of bases not matched to a gene: 10. This CDR3 is 15 amino acids long. CDR1 MGHRA and CDR2 YSYEKL come from the germline V gene. CDR3 DNA sequence: TGCGCCAGCAGCCGCGAGACTAGCGGAGGGGGTACGCAGTATTTT. It translates to CASSRETSGGGTQYF.

V is TRBV5-5 and J is TRBJ1-2, with a weak D call TRBD1 (5 bases). Trimming took 3 bases from V and 8 from J, leaving 14 bases between them. The CDR3 runs to 13 residues. CDR1 and CDR2 (germline): SGHKS, YYEKEE (reference sequence). The CDR3 nucleotides read TGTGCCAGCAGCTCGGAGGGGACGAGGGGCTACACCTTC. Amino acids: CASSSEGTRGYTF.

This clonotype was detected ten times or more. J is TRBJ1-2 and V is TRBV5-6, with D unclear. Germline assignment: CDR1 SGHDT and CDR2 YYEEEE. The germline V and J ends were trimmed by 1 base and 0 bases, with 7 bases remaining between them. CDR3 length equals 14 residues. The CDR3 is CASSLMQTNYGYTF. For the CDR3, the DNA is TGTGCCAGCAGCTTGATGCAGACTAACTATGGCTACACCTTC.

In this sample, this clonotype turned up a few times. The gene calls are TRBV4-3 and TRBJ1-6, with D possibly TRBD1 on 5 matching bases. V shed 5 bases and J shed 8 bases, with 25 bases lying between them. The CDR3 is 18 amino acids. Per the germline V gene, CDR1 is LGHNA and CDR2 is YSLEER. In DNA, the CDR3 is TGCGCCAGCAGCTCGCACCTTCCAACCGGGACCGACTATTCACCCCTCCACTTT. This sequence encodes CASSSHLPTGTDYSPLHF.

This sequence joins TRBV5-1 and TRBJ1-4; D is undetermined. V lost 4 bases, J lost 7 bases, and 17 bases lay in between. The germline V gene encodes CDR1 SGHRS and CDR2 YFSETQ. The CDR3 has 15 amino acids. CDR3 DNA: TGCGCCAGCAGCCCGGGCACGGCCGAAGGTGAAAAACTGTTTTTT. It yields the protein CASSPGTAEGEKLFF.

This clonotype was observed a handful of times. CDR3 protein: CASSPTAGEQFF. DNA for the CDR3: TGTGCCAGCAGTCCAACAGCGGGTGAGCAGTTCTTC. V gene TRBV28 combines with J gene TRBJ2-1; possible D gene TRBD2, 6 bases. The CDR3 sequence is 12 residues long. Trimming left V 5 bases short and J 9 bases short, with 11 bases between. Germline-derived CDR1 and CDR2 are MDHEN and SYDVKM.

V usage is TRBV3-1 and J usage is TRBJ2-1; 10 bases agree with TRBD2. Unmatched junction bases numbered 11, after V lost 0 bases and J lost 6 bases. Germline CDR1 LGHDT, CDR2 YNNKEL (reference sequence). This CDR3 comprises 18 residues. The CDR3 here is CASSQDDALAGFPNEQFF. The CDR3 coding sequence is TGTGCCAGCAGCCAAGATGACGCACTAGCGGGATTCCCCAATGAGCAGTTCTTC.

This clonotype showed up just a few times. The chain employs TRBV28 and TRBJ2-1; 8 bases are shared with TRBD2. V shed 2 bases and J 4 bases; nucleotides not matched to a gene: 7. This CDR3 comprises 16 residues. Germline loops: CDR1 MDHEN, CDR2 SYDVKM. The CDR3 DNA sequence: TGTGCCAGCAGTTTAGCCGTACAGCGGGGGTACAATGAGCAGTTCTTC. It translates to CASSLAVQRGYNEQFF. The entire variable domain, with the rest obtained from reference TRBV28 and TRBJ2-1, is as follows: DVKVTQSSRYLVKRTGEKVFLECVQDMDHENMFWYRQDPGLGLRLIYFSYDVKMKEKGDIPEGYSVSREKKERFSLILESASTNQTSMYLCASSLAVQRGYNEQFFGPGTRLTVL.

In this sample, this clonotype turned up many times. The gene calls are TRBV6-2 or TRBV6-3 and TRBJ2-6; D is uncertain. The CDR3 has 17 amino acids. Trimming took off 3 bases at V and 1 base at J, with 13 bases between the two ends. Germline CDR1 reads MNHEY; CDR2 reads SVGEGT. The DNA for the CDR3 is TGTGCCAGCAGTTATTGGGGATACGAGTCTGGGGCCAACGTCCTGACTTTC. This sequence encodes CASSYWGYESGANVLTF.

The genes are TRBV7-9 and TRBJ2-2, with no clear D. V was trimmed by 0 bases and J by 4 bases, leaving 6 bases between them. CDR3 length equals 14 residues. Germline values: CDR1 SEHNR, CDR2 FQNEAQ (reference sequence). The DNA of the CDR3 is TGTGCCAGCAGCTTAGCTGCAGCCACCGGGGAGCTGTTTTTT. Translating it yields CASSLAAATGELFF.

This clonotype was found a few times. The rearrangement uses TRBV19 and TRBJ1-2; maybe TRBD1 (5 bases). The CDR3 totals 15 residues. Trimming took 5 bases from V and 1 from J, leaving 14 bases between them. Germline CDR1 LNHDA, CDR2 SQIVND (reference sequence). In DNA, the CDR3 is TGTGCCAGTAGTGGGCCGACAGCCCTTAACTATGGCTACACCTTC. This encodes CASSGPTALNYGYTF.

This clonotype occurred a few times. The chain uses TRBV28 and TRBJ1-5; D is uncertain. CDR1 is MDHEN and CDR2 is SYDVKM in the germline V gene. The length of the CDR3 is 14 residues. V was shortened by 3 bases and J by 5 bases, with 11 bases between the two germline ends. For the CDR3, the DNA is TGTGCCAGCAGTTTCGGGCCAGAGTATCAGCCCCAGCATTTT. It encodes CASSFGPEYQPQHF.

The table lists this clonotype with many counts. The chain employs TRBV20-1 and TRBJ1-2; 7 bases line up with TRBD1. This CDR3 has 12 amino acids. CDR1 is DFQATT and CDR2 is SNEGSKA in the germline V gene (reference sequence). CDR3 DNA sequence: TGCAGGGGACAGTCCCCTAACTATGGCTACACCTTC. Its protein product is CRGQSPNYGYTF.

A few counts support this clonotype. The V call is TRBV12-3 or TRBV12-4, the J call TRBJ2-4; 7 nucleotides agree with TRBD1. V shed 8 bases and J 0 bases; nucleotides not matched to a gene: 4. The CDR3 sequence is 14 residues long. The CDR3 DNA is TGTGCCAGCGGGACAGATATAGCCAAAAACATTCAGTACTTC. It specifies CASGTDIAKNIQYF.

This clonotype showed up many times. The chain links TRBV2 to TRBJ1-4; D remains ambiguous. CDR3 size: 13 residues. CDR1 is SNHLY and CDR2 is FYNNEI in the germline V gene. V was trimmed by 4 bases and J by 8 bases, leaving 11 bases between them. In nucleotides, the CDR3 is TGTGCCAGCAGTGTGGTAAAATGGGAAAAACTGTTTTTT. Protein product: CASSVVKWEKLFF.

In its sample, this clonotype was seen many times. This sequence joins TRBV7-2 and TRBJ2-7, with 10 positions matching TRBD1. The V segment lost 0 bases and the J segment 5 bases; nucleotides outside the gene matches: 4. This CDR3 is 15 amino acids long. CDR1 is SGHTA and CDR2 is FQGNSA in the germline V gene. The chain's CDR3 is CASSLAGQGIHEQYF. The CDR3 DNA reads as TGTGCCAGCAGCTTAGCGGGACAGGGGATCCACGAGCAGTACTTC.

This clonotype has at least ten counts. This chain uses TRBV4-1 with TRBJ2-7; 10 nucleotides match TRBD2. The V gene's germline CDR1 is MGHRA and CDR2 YSYEKL. This CDR3 has 16 residues. Trimming took 4 bases from V and 5 from J; bases not matched to a gene: 11. The CDR3 coding sequence is TGCGCCAGCAGCCCCGAGCCGACTAGCGGGCTGAACGAGCAGTACTTC. Protein product: CASSPEPTSGLNEQYF.

The J gene is TRBJ2-1, the V gene TRBV6-2 or TRBV6-3, with 7 positions matching TRBD2. The germline V gene encodes CDR1 MNHEY and CDR2 SVGEGT. The CDR3 sequence is 15 residues long. The ends lost 1 base at V and 5 bases at J; junction bases unmatched: 5. The CDR3 loop is CASSYYGGGNNEQFF. CDR3 nucleotide sequence: TGTGCCAGCAGTTACTATGGCGGGGGAAACAATGAGCAGTTCTTC.

This clonotype was detected only a few times. J is TRBJ1-1 and V is TRBV12-3 or TRBV12-4; D gene ambiguous. Trimming removed 7 bases from V and 4 bases from J, with 13 bases in between. The CDR3 loop spans 13 amino acids. This CDR3 reads CASTLEAGTEAFF. The CDR3 DNA reads as TGTGCCAGCACCTTGGAGGCGGGCACTGAAGCTTTCTTT.

The gene calls are TRBV18 and TRBJ1-2, with D possibly TRBD1 on 5 matching bases. The CDR3 extends over 17 amino acids. The ends were cut back, 4 bases at V and 8 bases at J, with 26 bases in the middle. Germline values: CDR1 KGHSH, CDR2 LQKENI. Here the CDR3 DNA reads TGTGCCAGCTCACTCCAGACCCCCCCCGGGGGAACGGGGGGCTACACCTTC. This gives the protein CASSLQTPPGGTGGYTF.